What follows describes a single TCR beta chain. Its antigen is currently unknown. The data originate from a study of T-cell reconstitution after alpha-beta-depleted transplantation in children. Unique molecular identifiers were incorporated into the prepared TCRbeta library. TCRdb re-called the PCR reads through MiXCR, storing one row per CDR3 protein. The table lists approximately 430,000 distinct CDR3 sequences, around 15% of them singletons. The CDR3 length is 14 residues. Per germline, CDR1 SGHNT and CDR2 YYREEE (reference sequence). Trimming took 3 bases from V and 5 from J, leaving 15 bases between them. Study-level points and caveats: Approximately two months post-transplant, alpha-beta T cells reportedly originated from several hundred expanded graft clones. T cells produced anew were the main source of T-cell counts and diversity one year after transplant. Surviving recipient T cells and thymic progenitors accounted for the high day-60 TCRbeta diversity observed in some patients.

This clonotype was sampled from a boy younger than two who had a stem cell transplant for Wiskott-Aldrich syndrome, so the T cells may come from the graft donor. The chain is built from TRBV5-4 and TRBJ2-7; D remains ambiguous. The sequences come from PBMCs, mostly from graft donor cells, collected 360 days after TCRalphabeta/CD19-depleted stem cell transplant. In DNA, the CDR3 is TGTGCCAGCAGCTACCCCGACCGGACGAACGAGCAGTACTTC. It yields the protein CASSYPDRTNEQYF.